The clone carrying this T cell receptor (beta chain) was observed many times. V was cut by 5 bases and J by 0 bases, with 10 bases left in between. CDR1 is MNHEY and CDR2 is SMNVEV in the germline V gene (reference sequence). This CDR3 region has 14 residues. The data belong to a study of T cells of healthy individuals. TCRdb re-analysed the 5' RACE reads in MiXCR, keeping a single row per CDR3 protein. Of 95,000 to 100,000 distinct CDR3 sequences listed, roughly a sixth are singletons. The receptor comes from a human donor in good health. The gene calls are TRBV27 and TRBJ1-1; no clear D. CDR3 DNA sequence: TGTGCCAGCAGTCCCACCGACTTGAACACTGAAGCTTTCTTT. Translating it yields CASSPTDLNTEAFF.